The following is a T cell receptor (beta chain) sequence with its context. Its antigen is not identified. This record belongs to a study of T cell clonotyping in hematopoietic cell transplantation. This CDR3 contains 13 residues. Germline CDR1 MNHNS, CDR2 SASEGT. Between the trimmed V and J ends, which lost 7 bases and 6 bases, there was a span of 13 bases. The method was immunoSEQ multiplex PCR; TCRdb's version includes in-frame clones alone and lacks a portion of them. The sample consists of some 9,400 clones, about 75% of them appearing once. Recipient blood drawn about 28 days pretransplant and days 30, 100, 180 after. Study conclusions and caveats: No sorting was done, leaving CD4 and CD8 contributions mixed. At the given depth, recipient repertoires were over 97% de novo clonotypes.

The chain combines TRBV6-1 with TRBJ2-4; D is perhaps TRBD1 (6 bases). The origin of this receptor is a male patient in his thirties or forties who had an allogeneic stem cell transplant from a related donor, so the T cells may come from the graft donor. Some clones in this sample may be carry-over from other donors' samples. Sequencing was performed on PBMCs, taken 180 days after allogeneic stem cell transplant. CDR3 in DNA: TGTGCCAGCACCCCAGGGGATAGAAACATTCAGTACTTC. Translating gives CASTPGDRNIQYF.